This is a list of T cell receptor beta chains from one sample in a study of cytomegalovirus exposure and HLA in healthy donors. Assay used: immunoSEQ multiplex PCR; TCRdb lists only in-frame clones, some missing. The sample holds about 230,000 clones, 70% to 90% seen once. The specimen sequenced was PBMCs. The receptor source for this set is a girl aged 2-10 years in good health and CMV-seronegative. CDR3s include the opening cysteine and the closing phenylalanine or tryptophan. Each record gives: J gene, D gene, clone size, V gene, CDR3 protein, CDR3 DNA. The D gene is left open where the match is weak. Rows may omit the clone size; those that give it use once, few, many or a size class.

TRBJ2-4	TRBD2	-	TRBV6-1	CASTMGLAGNIQYF	TGTGCCAGCACTATGGGACTAGCGGGAAACATTCAGTACTTC
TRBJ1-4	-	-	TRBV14	CASSQAFGSATGEKLFF	TGTGCCAGCAGCCAAGCCTTTGGGTCAGCAACGGGTGAAAAACTGTTTTTT
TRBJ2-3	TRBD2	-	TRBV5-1	CASSLGTSGGTDTQYF	TGCGCCAGCAGCTTGGGGACTAGCGGGGGCACAGATACGCAGTATTTT
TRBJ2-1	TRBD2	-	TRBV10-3	CAISERTSGKGSNEQFF	TGTGCCATCAGTGAGAGGACTAGCGGGAAGGGCAGCAATGAGCAGTTCTTC
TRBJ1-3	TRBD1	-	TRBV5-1	CASSFATGQSSGNTIYF	TGCGCCAGCAGCTTTGCGACAGGGCAGAGCTCTGGAAACACCATATATTTT
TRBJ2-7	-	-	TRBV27	CASSLSSGYEQYF	TGTGCCAGCAGTTTATCGAGTGGCTACGAGCAGTACTTC
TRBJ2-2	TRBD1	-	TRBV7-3	CASSPRQGHTGELFF	TGTGCCAGCAGCCCACGACAGGGGCACACCGGGGAGCTGTTTTTT
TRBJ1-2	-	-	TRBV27	CASSPSDRTNYGYTF	TGTGCCAGCAGTCCCTCCGACAGAACTAACTATGGCTACACCTTC
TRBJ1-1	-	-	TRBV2	CASSGSATEAFF	TGTGCCAGCAGCGGGAGTGCGACTGAAGCTTTCTTT
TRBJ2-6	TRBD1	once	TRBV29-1	CSVYGQGAGANVLTF	TGCAGCGTGTACGGACAGGGGGCTGGGGCCAACGTCCTGACTTTC
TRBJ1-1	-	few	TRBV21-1	CASRLDRKNTEAFF	TGTGCCAGCAGGCTAGACAGAAAGAACACTGAAGCTTTCTTT
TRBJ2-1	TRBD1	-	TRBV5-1	CASSLAGTGPRVEQFF	TGCGCCAGCAGCTTGGCAGGGACAGGTCCGAGGGTTGAGCAGTTCTTC
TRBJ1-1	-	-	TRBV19	CASTSLRILGGSEAFF	TGTGCCAGTACCAGCCTAAGGATCCTCGGGGGGAGTGAAGCTTTCTTT
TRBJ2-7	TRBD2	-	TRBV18	CASSPASGRFNEQYF	TGTGCCAGCTCACCAGCTAGCGGGAGGTTCAACGAGCAGTACTTC
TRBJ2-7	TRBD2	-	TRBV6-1	CASSEGLAGFYEQYF	TGTGCCAGCAGTGAGGGACTAGCGGGTTTCTACGAGCAGTACTTC
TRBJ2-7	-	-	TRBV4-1	CASSQAPTTTYEQYF	TGCGCCAGCAGCCAAGCCCCGACTACTACCTACGAGCAGTACTTC
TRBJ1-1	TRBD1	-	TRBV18	CASSPTDRGTEAFF	TGTGCCAGCTCACCAACGGACAGGGGCACTGAAGCTTTCTTT
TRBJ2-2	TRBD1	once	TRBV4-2	CASSQALDRGSNTGELFF	TGTGCCAGCAGCCAAGCTCTCGACAGGGGTTCGAACACCGGGGAGCTGTTTTTT
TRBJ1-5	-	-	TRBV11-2	CASSPERNRPQHF	TGTGCCAGCAGCCCCGAACGAAATAGGCCCCAGCATTTT
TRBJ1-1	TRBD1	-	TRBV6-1	CASSQPGTGPEAFF	TGTGCCAGCAGCCAACCTGGGACAGGGCCTGAAGCTTTCTTT
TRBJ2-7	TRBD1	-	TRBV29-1	CSDDRAPYEQYF	TGCAGCGACGACAGGGCCCCCTACGAGCAGTACTTC
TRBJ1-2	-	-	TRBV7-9	CSSSFTGSVNYGYTF	TGTTCCAGCAGCTTCACGGGATCGGTTAACTATGGCTACACCTTC
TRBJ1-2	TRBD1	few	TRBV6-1	CASSATGSYGYTF	TGTGCCAGCAGCGCGACAGGGAGCTATGGCTACACCTTC
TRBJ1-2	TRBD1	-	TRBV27	CASSSGTGGYYGYTF	TGTGCCAGCAGTTCCGGGACAGGGGGATACTATGGCTACACCTTC
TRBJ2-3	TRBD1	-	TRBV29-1	CSVSAQGVDTQYF	TGCAGCGTTAGTGCACAGGGGGTAGATACGCAGTATTTT
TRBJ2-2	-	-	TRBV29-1	CSAHRNTGELFF	TGCAGCGCACACAGGAACACCGGGGAGCTGTTTTTT
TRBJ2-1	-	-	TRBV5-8	CASSLAAGSYNEQFF	TGTGCCAGCAGCCTGGCCGCGGGCTCGTACAATGAGCAGTTCTTC
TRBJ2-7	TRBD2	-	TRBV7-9	CASSPRLAGGREQYF	TGTGCCAGCAGCCCCCGACTAGCGGGGGGGAGGGAGCAGTACTTC
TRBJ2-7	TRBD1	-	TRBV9	CASSVAGTGAEQYF	TGTGCCAGCAGCGTAGCCGGGACAGGGGCCGAGCAGTACTTC
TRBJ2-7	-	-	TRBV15	CATSRDLPVSYEQYF	TGTGCCACCAGCAGAGATCTTCCAGTCTCCTACGAGCAGTACTTC
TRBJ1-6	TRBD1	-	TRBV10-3	CAISPGGKGSPLHF	TGTGCCATCAGTCCAGGGGGCAAGGGTTCACCCCTCCACTTT
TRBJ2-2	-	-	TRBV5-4	CASSLVAGELFF	TGTGCCAGCAGCTTGGTCGCGGGGGAGCTGTTTTTT
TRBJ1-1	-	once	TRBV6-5	CASSLQGNTEAFF	TGTGCCAGCAGCCTACAGGGGAACACTGAAGCTTTCTTT
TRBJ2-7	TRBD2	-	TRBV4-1	CASSQDFSRESFEQYF	TGCGCCAGCAGCCAAGACTTCTCGCGGGAGAGCTTCGAGCAGTACTTC
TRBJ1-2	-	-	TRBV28	CASSLSTAGRDYGYTF	TGTGCCAGCAGTTTATCAACGGCAGGGCGAGACTATGGCTACACCTTC
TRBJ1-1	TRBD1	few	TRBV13	CASSLGPGQGAEAFF	TGTGCCAGCAGCTTAGGACCGGGACAGGGGGCGGAAGCTTTCTTT
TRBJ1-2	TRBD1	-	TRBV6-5	CASSYLGQISYGYTF	TGTGCCAGCAGTTACTTGGGACAGATATCTTATGGCTACACCTTC
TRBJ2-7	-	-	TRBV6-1	CASRGGAVQALEQYF	TGTGCCAGCAGGGGGGGGGCCGTCCAGGCCCTCGAGCAGTACTTC
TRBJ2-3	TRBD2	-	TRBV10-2	CASSQGLAGTDTQYF	TGCGCCAGCAGTCAGGGACTAGCGGGCACAGATACGCAGTATTTT
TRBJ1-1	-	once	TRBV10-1	CASSESTGGVTEAFF	TGCGCCAGCAGTGAGTCGACGGGGGGTGTCACTGAAGCTTTCTTT
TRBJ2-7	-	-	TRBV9	CASSVDNYEQYF	TGTGCCAGCAGCGTAGACAACTACGAGCAGTACTTC
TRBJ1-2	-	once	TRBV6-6	CASTYYRSANYGYTF	TGTGCCAGCACCTATTACAGGTCAGCTAACTATGGCTACACCTTC
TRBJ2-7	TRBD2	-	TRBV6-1	CASSGLAVSYEQYF	TGTGCCAGCAGTGGACTAGCGGTCTCCTACGAGCAGTACTTC
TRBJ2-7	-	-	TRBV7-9	CASRPSPPGFSYEQYF	TGTGCCAGCAGACCTAGCCCTCCGGGGTTCTCCTACGAGCAGTACTTC
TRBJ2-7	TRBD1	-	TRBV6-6	CASSSHRGRTYVQYF	TGTGCCAGCAGCAGCCACAGGGGGCGGACCTACGTGCAGTACTTC
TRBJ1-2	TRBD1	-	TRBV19	CASSGQGRNGYTF	TGTGCCAGTAGTGGACAGGGTCGGAATGGCTACACCTTC
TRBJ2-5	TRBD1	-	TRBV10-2	CASTGTGGETQYF	TGCGCCAGCACCGGGACAGGGGGCGAGACCCAGTACTTC
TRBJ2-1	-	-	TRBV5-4	CASSLGSGKGNEQFF	TGTGCCAGCAGCTTGGGCAGCGGAAAGGGCAATGAGCAGTTCTTC
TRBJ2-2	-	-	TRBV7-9	CASSPPGELFF	TGTGCCAGCAGCCCTCCCGGGGAGCTGTTTTTT
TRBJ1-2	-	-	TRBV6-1	CASRRTGFNYGYTF	TGTGCCAGCAGGAGAACAGGTTTTAACTATGGCTACACCTTC
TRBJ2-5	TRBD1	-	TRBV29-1	CSAGGPGTAETQYF	TGCAGCGCCGGTGGTCCCGGGACAGCAGAGACCCAGTACTTC
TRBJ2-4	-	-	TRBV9	CASSVGGGLAKNIQYF	TGTGCCAGCAGCGTCGGCGGTGGTCTAGCCAAAAACATTCAGTACTTC
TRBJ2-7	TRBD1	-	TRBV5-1	CASSLGVDRGNEQYF	TGCGCCAGCAGCTTGGGGGTAGACAGGGGCAACGAGCAGTACTTC
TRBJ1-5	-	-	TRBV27	CASSLGVTGWDQPQHF	TGTGCCAGCAGCCTGGGGGTTACAGGGTGGGATCAGCCCCAGCATTTT
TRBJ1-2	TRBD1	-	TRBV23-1	CASRGGTGHGYTF	TGCGCCAGCAGGGGGGGGACAGGTCATGGCTACACCTTC
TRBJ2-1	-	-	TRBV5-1	CASSPGESSYNEQFF	TGCGCCAGCAGCCCGGGGGAATCCTCCTACAATGAGCAGTTCTTC
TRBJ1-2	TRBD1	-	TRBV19	CASRTLQGAEGYTF	TGTGCCAGTAGAACCCTCCAGGGGGCGGAAGGCTACACCTTC
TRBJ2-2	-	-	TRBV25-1	CASSALGLNTGELFF	TGTGCCAGCAGTGCCCTCGGACTTAACACCGGGGAGCTGTTTTTT
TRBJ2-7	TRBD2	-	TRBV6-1	CASMLAGGPSEQYF	TGTGCCAGCATGTTAGCGGGAGGGCCCTCCGAGCAGTACTTC
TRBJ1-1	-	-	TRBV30	CAWRQTGNTEAFF	TGTGCCTGGAGGCAGACAGGGAACACTGAAGCTTTCTTT